The clone carrying this T cell receptor (beta chain) was counted only a few times. Its antigen is still unknown. One entry per CDR3 protein, called by TCRdb with MiXCR from the 5' RACE reads. Here the sample spans 250,000 to 350,000 distinct CDR3 sequences, approximately 20% being singletons. The data originate from a study of CD8 T cells in ankylosing spondylitis. Trimming removed 4 bases at V and 4 bases at J, with 5 bases between. Germline CDR1 and CDR2: MNHEY and SVGAGI. This CDR3 region has 12 residues. Points from the study as a whole: Within matched ankylosing spondylitis synovial fluid, disease-linked clones were reportedly significantly enriched.

The specimen was blood, either unsorted or a sorted T cell fraction (not recorded which). This receptor was obtained from a male donor with ankylosing spondylitis or in good health (not recorded which). This chain links TRBV6-5 with TRBJ2-1; D is uncertain. The CDR3 loop is CASSSLYNEQFF. DNA of the CDR3: TGTGCCAGCAGTTCTCTGTACAATGAGCAGTTCTTC.